Listed below are T cell receptor delta chains from one sample, sequenced in a study of fetal and pediatric gammadelta thymocytes. TCRdb redid the clone calls on the reads with CATT. The sample comprises under 140 delta-chain clones, roughly 13% of which are singletons, and around 99% rests with the top ten. Sequencing input: Vgamma9Vdelta2 gamma-delta T cells from the thymus. Receptor source: a child who underwent cardiac surgery and was recorded as healthy. Each CDR3 is given with its conserved first and last residue. A D gene is named only where the DNA matches it firmly. Size is stated for part of the rows, as once, few or many counts, or as a class when the clone is expanded.

J gene,D gene,V gene,clone size,CDR3 DNA,CDR3 protein
TRDJ1,TRDD3,TRDV2,hyperexpanded,TGTGCCTGTGACACCTGGGGGAAGAGAGGAGATAAACTCATCTTT,CACDTWGKRGDKLIF
TRDJ1,TRDD3,TRDV2,.,TGTGCCTGTGACATCCGATATAGGGGCACAATGGGGGACTACCACCGGTACACCGATAAACTCATCTTT,CACDIRYRGTMGDYHRYTDKLIF
TRDJ1,TRDD3,TRDV2,.,TGTGCCTGTGACGGGCCACTGGGGGTCCTGTACACCGATAAACTCATCTTT,CACDGPLGVLYTDKLIF
TRDJ3,.,TRDV2,few,TGTGCCTGTGACACCGTGTCGGGGGGGCGTCAAACCCGACAGATGTTTTTC,CACDTVSGGRQTRQMFF
TRDJ3,TRDD3,TRDV2,few,TGTGCCACCATCGAGGTGGGGGATACCCGGGACACCCGACAGATGTTTTTC,CATIEVGDTRDTRQMFF
TRDJ1,TRDD3,TRAV38-2/DV8,.,TGTGCTTATAGGAGTCCTCGAAGCTCTTACTGGGGGGTTACCGATAAACTCATCTTT,CAYRSPRSSYWGVTDKLIF
TRDJ1,TRDD3,TRDV2,few,TGTGCCTGTGACATCCGATATAGGGGCACAATGGGGGACTACCGCCGGTACACCGATAAACCCATCTTT,CACDIRYRGTMGDYRRYTDKPIF